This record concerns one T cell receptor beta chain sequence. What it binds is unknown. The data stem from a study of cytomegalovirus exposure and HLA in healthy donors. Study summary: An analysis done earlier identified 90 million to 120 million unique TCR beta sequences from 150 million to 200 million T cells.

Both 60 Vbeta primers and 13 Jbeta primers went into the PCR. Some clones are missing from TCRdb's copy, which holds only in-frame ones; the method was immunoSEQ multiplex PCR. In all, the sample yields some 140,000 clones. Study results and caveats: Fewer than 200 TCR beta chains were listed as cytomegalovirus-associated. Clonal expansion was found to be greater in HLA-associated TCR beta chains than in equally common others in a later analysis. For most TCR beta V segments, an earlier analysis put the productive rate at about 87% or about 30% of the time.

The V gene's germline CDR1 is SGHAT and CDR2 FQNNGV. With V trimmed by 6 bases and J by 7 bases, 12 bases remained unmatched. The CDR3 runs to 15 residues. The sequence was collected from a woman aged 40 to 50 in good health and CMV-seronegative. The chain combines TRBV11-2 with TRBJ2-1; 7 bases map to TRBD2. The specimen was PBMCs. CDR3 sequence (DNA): TGTGCCAGCAGACCCGGACTAGTTGGGGATAATGAGCAGTTCTTC. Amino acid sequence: CASRPGLVGDNEQFF.